The T cell receptor (beta chain) described here comes from a study of blood T cell repertoires in COVID-19. Sequencing was performed with immunoSEQ multiplex PCR; in TCRdb, only in-frame clones are kept and a portion is missing. The table lists 240,000 or so clones, 88% of them singletons. CDR1 is LGHNA and CDR2 is YSLEER in the germline V gene. V was shortened by 0 bases and J by 5 bases, with 19 bases between the two germline ends. The CDR3 extends over 18 amino acids. This receptor was taken from a woman under 40 with acute or convalescent COVID-19. Sample: peripheral blood. The genes are TRBV4-3 and TRBJ1-4; possible D gene TRBD1, 5 bases. CDR3 amino acids: CASSQDRAGFIQNEKLFF. CDR3 bases: TGCGCCAGCAGCCAAGACCGGGCAGGGTTTATCCAGAATGAAAAACTGTTTTTT.